This T cell receptor beta chain was sequenced during a study of PD-L1 blockade in urothelial cancer. Study background: Blood drawn 3 weeks (second dose) and 6 weeks after treatment start was analyzed.

Time point given: peripheral blood 6 weeks after treatment start. PCRs each included synthetic TCR analog templates spiked in. Method: immunoSEQ multiplex PCR; TCRdb's copy keeps in-frame clones and lacks some. The sample yields 100,000 to 150,000 clones, 86% seen once. The sample was PBMCs, taken around atezolizumab (anti-PD-L1) treatment. This receptor was identified in a man in his forties or fifties with urothelial cancer.

The CDR3 nucleotides read TGTGCCTGCCCCTCCGGAGGGAACTATGGCTACACCTTC. This translates into CACPSGGNYGYTF. This rearrangement joins TRBV30 to TRBJ1-2; D remains ambiguous. CDR1 and CDR2 (germline): GTSNPN, SVGIG (reference sequence). Trimming shortened V by 6 bases and J by 2 bases, and 13 bases separated the two germline ends. The CDR3 loop spans 13 amino acids. Supplemented by reference TRBV30 and TRBJ1-2, the full variable domain reads SQTIHQWPATLVQPVGSPLSLECTVEGTSNPNLYWYRQAAGRGLQLLFYSVGIGQISSEVPQNLSASRPQDRQFILSSKKLLLSDSGFYLCACPSGGNYGYTFGSGTRLTVV.